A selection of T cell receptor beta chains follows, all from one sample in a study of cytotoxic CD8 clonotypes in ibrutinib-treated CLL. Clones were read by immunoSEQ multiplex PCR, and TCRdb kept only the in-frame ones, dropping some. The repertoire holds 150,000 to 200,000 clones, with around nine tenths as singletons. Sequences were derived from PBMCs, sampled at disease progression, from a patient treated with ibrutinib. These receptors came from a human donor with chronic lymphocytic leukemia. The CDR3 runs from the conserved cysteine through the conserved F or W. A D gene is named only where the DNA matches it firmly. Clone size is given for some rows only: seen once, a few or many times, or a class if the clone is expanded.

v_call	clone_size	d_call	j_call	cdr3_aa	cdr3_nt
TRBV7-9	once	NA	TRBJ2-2	CASSLGPVIGELFF	TGTGCCAGCAGCTTGGGCCCAGTTATCGGGGAGCTGTTTTTT
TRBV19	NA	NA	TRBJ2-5	CASSTGFQETQYF	TGTGCCAGTAGTACGGGTTTCCAAGAGACCCAGTACTTC
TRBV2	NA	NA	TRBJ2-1	CASSEAEFSYEQFF	TGTGCCAGCAGTGAAGCGGAATTTTCATACGAGCAGTTCTTC
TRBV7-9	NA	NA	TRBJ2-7	CATIVSEGLGEQYF	TGTGCAACAATCGTAAGTGAGGGCCTCGGAGAGCAGTACTTC
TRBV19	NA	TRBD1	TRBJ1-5	CASISGGQGLLFGNQPQHF	TGTGCCAGTATATCTGGGGGACAGGGCTTACTCTTCGGCAATCAGCCCCAGCATTTT
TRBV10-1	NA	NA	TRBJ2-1	CATLTALAYNEQFF	TGCGCCACCTTAACTGCCCTAGCCTACAATGAGCAGTTCTTC
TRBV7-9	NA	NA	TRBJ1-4	CASSLGGSTNEKLFF	TGTGCCAGCAGCTTAGGGGGTAGCACTAATGAAAAACTGTTTTTT
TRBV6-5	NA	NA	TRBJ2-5	CASSPGRQETQYF	TGTGCCAGCAGTCCGGGACGGCAAGAGACCCAGTACTTC
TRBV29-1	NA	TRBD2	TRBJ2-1	CTGGRGTSGSNEQFF	TGCACCGGCGGGAGGGGGACTAGCGGGAGTAATGAGCAGTTCTTC
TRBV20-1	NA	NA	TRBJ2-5	CSARDRETQYF	TGCAGTGCTAGAGATCGCGAGACCCAGTACTTC
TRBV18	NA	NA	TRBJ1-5	CASSPQGQNQPQHF	TGTGCCAGCTCACCACAGGGGCAGAATCAGCCCCAGCATTTT
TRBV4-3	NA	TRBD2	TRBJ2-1	CASSQEGLAHYNEQFF	TGCGCCAGCAGCCAGGAGGGACTAGCGCATTACAATGAGCAGTTCTTC
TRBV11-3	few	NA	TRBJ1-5	CASSLGRVGVQPQHF	TGTGCCAGCAGCTTGGGCAGGGTGGGAGTTCAGCCCCAGCATTTT
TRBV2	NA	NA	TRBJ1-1	CASSEIVVGGLGTEAFF	TGTGCCAGCAGTGAAATTGTCGTTGGGGGGCTGGGCACTGAAGCTTTCTTT
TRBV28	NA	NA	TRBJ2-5	CASSLMTWDKEETQYF	TGTGCCAGCAGTTTAATGACCTGGGACAAGGAAGAGACCCAGTACTTC
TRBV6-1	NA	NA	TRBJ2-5	CASGALESQETQYF	TGTGCCAGCGGGGCCTTGGAGTCCCAAGAGACCCAGTACTTC
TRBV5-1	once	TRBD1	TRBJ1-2	CASSSTGYDREDTNYGYTF	TGCGCCAGCAGCTCGACTGGATACGACAGGGAAGATACTAACTATGGCTACACCTTC
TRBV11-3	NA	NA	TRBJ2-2	CASSVTLISTGELFF	TGTGCCAGCAGCGTAACCCTTATTTCAACCGGGGAGCTGTTTTTT
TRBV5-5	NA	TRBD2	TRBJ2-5	CASSPSGRKETQYF	TGTGCCAGCAGCCCTAGCGGGAGGAAAGAGACCCAGTACTTC
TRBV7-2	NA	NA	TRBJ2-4	CASRERRAAKNIQYF	TGTGCCAGCAGGGAGAGGCGAGCAGCCAAAAACATTCAGTACTTC
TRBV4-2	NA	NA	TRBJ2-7	CASSPGPGNYEQYF	TGTGCCAGCAGCCCCGGTCCGGGAAACTACGAGCAGTACTTC
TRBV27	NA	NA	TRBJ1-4	CASSLLPRGNEKLFF	TGTGCCAGCAGTTTGCTCCCTCGTGGTAATGAAAAACTGTTTTTT
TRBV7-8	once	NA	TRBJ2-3	CASSLYGTREGTDTQYF	TGTGCCAGCAGCTTATACGGGACCAGGGAGGGCACAGATACGCAGTATTTT
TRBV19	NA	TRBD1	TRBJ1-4	CASTADRVATNEKLFF	TGTGCCAGTACCGCGGACAGGGTTGCAACTAATGAAAAACTGTTTTTT
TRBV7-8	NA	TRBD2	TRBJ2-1	CASKWASGSGEQFF	TGTGCCAGCAAATGGGCTAGCGGGAGTGGTGAGCAGTTCTTC
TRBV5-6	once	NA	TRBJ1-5	CASSLRGAGYSNQPQHF	TGTGCCAGCAGCTTGAGGGGGGCTGGTTATAGCAATCAGCCCCAGCATTTT
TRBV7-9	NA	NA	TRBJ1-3	CASSSGLHSGNTIYF	TGTGCCAGCAGCTCCGGGCTTCACTCTGGAAACACCATATATTTT
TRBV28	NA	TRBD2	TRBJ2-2	CASSLFLAGTGELFF	TGTGCCAGCAGTTTATTCCTAGCGGGGACCGGGGAGCTGTTTTTT
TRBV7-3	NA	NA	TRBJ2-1	CASSYEGSSYNEQFF	TGTGCCAGCAGCTACGAGGGGAGCTCCTACAATGAGCAGTTCTTC
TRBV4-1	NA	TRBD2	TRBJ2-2	CASSQEPGLAGGEGPGELFF	TGCGCCAGCAGCCAAGAGCCGGGACTAGCGGGAGGGGAGGGTCCCGGGGAGCTGTTTTTT
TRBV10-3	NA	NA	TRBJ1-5	CAIGPQGQPQHF	TGTGCCATAGGACCGCAGGGTCAGCCCCAGCATTTT
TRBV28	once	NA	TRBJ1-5	CASSQFGNQPQHF	TGTGCCAGCAGTCAGTTTGGCAATCAGCCCCAGCATTTT
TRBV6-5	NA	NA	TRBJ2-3	CASTVRNTDTQYF	TGTGCCAGCACAGTTAGGAACACAGATACGCAGTATTTT
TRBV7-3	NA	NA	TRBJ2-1	CASSHPRSEQFF	TGTGCCAGCAGCCACCCCAGGTCTGAGCAGTTCTTC
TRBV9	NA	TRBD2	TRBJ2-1	CASSRRGGLAGDRIYNEQFF	TGTGCCAGCAGCCGAAGGGGGGGACTAGCGGGAGATCGGATCTACAATGAGCAGTTCTTC